A selection of T cell receptor beta chains follows, all from one sample in a study of CD8+ T cells in alopecia areata. Libraries were prepared by immunoSEQ multiplex PCR; TCRdb keeps only in-frame clonotypes and omits some of them. The sample lists 110,000 or so clones, around two fifths occurring once. The sample was CD4+ T cells sorted from blood. Receptors originate from a human donor with alopecia areata. Each CDR3 is given with its conserved first and last residue. D genes are given only for firm matches. Only some rows state a clone size, as once, few, many or a class for expanded clones.

clone size,J gene,D gene,V gene,CDR3 protein,CDR3 DNA
NA,TRBJ2-3,NA,TRBV30,CAWRDIGLRPDTQYF,TGTGCCTGGAGGGATATAGGGCTCAGGCCGGATACGCAGTATTTT
NA,TRBJ2-2,TRBD2,TRBV7-2,CASSLQSGRRTGELFF,TGTGCCAGCAGCCTCCAGAGCGGGAGAAGAACCGGGGAGCTGTTTTTT
NA,TRBJ2-7,NA,TRBV6-1,CASRVTGYATYEQYF,TGTGCCAGCAGGGTCACAGGGTATGCTACCTACGAGCAGTACTTC
NA,TRBJ1-2,TRBD1,TRBV29-1,CSVVTGARGYGYTF,TGCAGCGTTGTAACAGGGGCGAGGGGCTATGGCTACACCTTC
NA,TRBJ2-7,NA,TRBV5-1,CASSLGTGEEQYF,TGCGCCAGCAGCTTGGGAACCGGGGAGGAGCAGTACTTC
few,TRBJ1-5,NA,TRBV10-3,CAISESTQSQHF,TGTGCCATCAGTGAGTCGACCCAGTCCCAGCATTTT
few,TRBJ2-3,NA,TRBV28,CASSLVHGDTDTQYF,TGTGCCAGCAGCCTGGTCCACGGGGACACAGATACGCAGTATTTT
once,TRBJ2-1,NA,TRBV2,CASSAAVVARDEQFF,TGTGCCAGCAGTGCAGCGGTAGTAGCTCGAGATGAGCAGTTCTTC
once,TRBJ2-5,NA,TRBV5-1,CASSPSPEETQYF,TGCGCCAGCAGCCCGAGTCCAGAAGAGACCCAGTACTTC
NA,TRBJ1-2,NA,TRBV29-1,CSVERSGEDGYTF,TGCAGCGTTGAAAGATCGGGGGAGGATGGCTACACCTTC
NA,TRBJ2-7,NA,TRBV6-6,CASVEESSYEQYF,TGTGCCAGCGTTGAGGAGAGCTCCTACGAGCAGTACTTC
NA,TRBJ2-7,TRBD2,TRBV7-6,CASSLGTSGGSYEQYF,TGTGCCAGCAGCCTAGGAACTAGCGGGGGATCCTACGAGCAGTACTTC
NA,TRBJ2-7,TRBD2,TRBV7-8,CASSRTSGTYEQYF,TGTGCCAGCAGCAGGACTAGCGGGACTTACGAGCAGTACTTC
NA,TRBJ2-1,TRBD2,TRBV30,CAWASGSYNEQFF,TGTGCCTGGGCCAGCGGGAGTTACAATGAGCAGTTCTTC
few,TRBJ1-4,NA,TRBV7-9,CASSSPRNEKLFF,TGTGCCAGCAGCTCCCCTAGGAATGAAAAACTGTTTTTT
NA,TRBJ1-1,NA,TRBV4-3,CASSQEDRLNTEAFF,TGCGCCAGCAGCCAAGAAGACAGGCTGAACACTGAAGCTTTCTTT
few,TRBJ1-2,NA,TRBV29-1,CSVGTTNYGYTF,TGCAGCGTTGGAACTACTAACTATGGCTACACCTTC
NA,TRBJ2-4,TRBD2,TRBV27,CASSPTRGRGNIQYF,TGTGCCAGCAGTCCCACGCGCGGGAGAGGGAACATTCAGTACTTC
NA,TRBJ2-3,NA,TRBV29-1,CSVGPSTALNTDTQYF,TGCAGCGTTGGGCCCTCGACAGCTCTGAACACAGATACGCAGTATTTT
NA,TRBJ2-3,TRBD1,TRBV10-3,CAIGTGGTDTQYF,TGTGCCATCGGGACAGGGGGCACAGATACGCAGTATTTT
NA,TRBJ1-1,NA,TRBV29-1,CSARTGETEAFF,TGCAGCGCCCGGACGGGGGAGACTGAAGCTTTCTTT
NA,TRBJ2-5,NA,TRBV29-1,CSVAWTAQETQYF,TGCAGCGTTGCATGGACAGCTCAAGAGACCCAGTACTTC
few,TRBJ2-5,TRBD2,TRBV7-2,CASSPPAGGLKTQYF,TGTGCCAGCAGTCCCCCAGCGGGAGGTTTAAAGACCCAGTACTTC
NA,TRBJ2-1,NA,TRBV7-2,CASSFSFGLGYNEQFF,TGTGCCAGCAGCTTCTCCTTCGGCCTAGGCTACAATGAGCAGTTCTTC
NA,TRBJ2-5,NA,TRBV20-1,CSAYSETQYF,TGCAGTGCTTACTCCGAGACCCAGTACTTC
few,TRBJ2-2,TRBD1,TRBV5-6,CASSLGTGQNTGELFF,TGTGCCAGCAGCCTGGGGACAGGTCAGAACACCGGGGAGCTGTTTTTT
few,TRBJ2-1,NA,TRBV29-1,CSVAQGNEQFF,TGCAGCGTTGCACAGGGAAATGAGCAGTTCTTC
few,TRBJ1-1,NA,TRBV5-6,CASSLDSFEAFF,TGTGCCAGCAGCTTGGATTCCTTTGAAGCTTTCTTT
NA,TRBJ2-7,TRBD2,TRBV2,CASIPTSGTYEQYF,TGTGCCAGCATCCCAACTAGCGGAACCTACGAGCAGTACTTC
NA,TRBJ2-5,NA,TRBV7-2,CASSPSRETQYF,TGTGCCAGCAGCCCCTCCCGGGAGACCCAGTACTTC
NA,TRBJ1-1,NA,TRBV15,CATSRDSLPAFF,TGTGCCACCAGCAGAGATAGCCTGCCGGCTTTCTTT
NA,TRBJ2-3,TRBD2,TRBV10-3,CAISGERGGTDTQYF,TGTGCCATCAGTGGGGAGCGGGGGGGCACAGATACGCAGTATTTT
few,TRBJ1-1,NA,TRBV19,CASSRRQILNTEAFF,TGTGCCAGTAGTAGACGACAGATTCTGAACACTGAAGCTTTCTTT
NA,TRBJ1-5,NA,TRBV29-1,CSLSWWRNYSNQPQHF,TGCAGCCTAAGTTGGTGGCGGAATTATAGCAATCAGCCCCAGCATTTT
NA,TRBJ1-1,NA,TRBV28,CASSLTGRAFF,TGTGCCAGCAGTTTGACAGGCAGGGCTTTCTTT
NA,TRBJ2-4,TRBD1,TRBV6-5,CASRLDRGDKNIQYF,TGTGCCAGCAGATTGGACAGGGGAGACAAAAACATTCAGTACTTC
NA,TRBJ2-7,TRBD1,TRBV7-8,CASSLTGQAYEQYF,TGTGCCAGCAGCTTGACGGGACAGGCCTACGAGCAGTACTTC
NA,TRBJ2-1,NA,TRBV30,CAWSGGAGYNEQFF,TGTGCCTGGAGTGGAGGGGCCGGCTACAATGAGCAGTTCTTC
many,TRBJ1-2,NA,TRBV4-2,CASSQDESQGGYYGYTF,TGTGCCAGCAGCCAAGATGAGAGCCAGGGTGGATACTATGGCTACACCTTC
NA,TRBJ1-1,NA,TRBV19,CASSAQGNTEAFF,TGTGCCAGTAGTGCCCAGGGGAACACTGAAGCTTTCTTT
NA,TRBJ2-2,NA,TRBV11-2,CASSLERVSTGELFF,TGTGCCAGCAGCTTAGAACGAGTTAGCACCGGGGAGCTGTTTTTT
NA,TRBJ2-5,NA,TRBV2,CASSLTAYQETQYF,TGTGCCAGCAGTTTGACAGCGTACCAAGAGACCCAGTACTTC
few,TRBJ2-6,NA,TRBV19,CASMPGSSGANVLTF,TGTGCCAGTATGCCGGGTAGCTCTGGGGCCAACGTCCTGACTTTC
NA,TRBJ2-3,TRBD1,TRBV30,CAFTKGAFQRRYF,TGTGCCTTCACTAAGGGGGCGTTCCAGCGGAGGTATTTT
few,TRBJ1-1,NA,TRBV6-6,CASSPLMNTEAFF,TGTGCCAGCAGTCCCCTCATGAACACTGAAGCTTTCTTT
few,TRBJ2-7,TRBD2,TRBV5-1,CASRRLGLEDEQYF,TGCGCCAGCAGGCGGTTGGGACTAGAAGACGAGCAGTACTTC
NA,TRBJ2-7,TRBD2,TRBV5-1,CASSLVAGGSYEQYF,TGCGCCAGCAGCTTGGTAGCGGGAGGTTCCTACGAGCAGTACTTC
few,TRBJ2-1,NA,TRBV28,CASSFGGSGYNEQFF,TGTGCCAGCAGTTTCGGAGGGAGTGGGTACAATGAGCAGTTCTTC
NA,TRBJ2-2,TRBD2,TRBV2,CASSELYSGTGELFF,TGTGCCAGCAGTGAGCTCTATAGCGGGACCGGGGAGCTGTTTTTT
NA,TRBJ2-4,NA,TRBV30,CAWEVTKNIQYF,TGTGCCTGGGAGGTAACCAAAAACATTCAGTACTTC
NA,TRBJ2-3,NA,TRBV11-3,CASSLFPGSTQYF,TGTGCCAGCAGCTTATTCCCAGGGTCTACGCAGTATTTT
many,TRBJ1-1,NA,TRBV28,CASSSGAGTEAFF,TGTGCCAGCAGTTCGGGGGCAGGGACTGAAGCTTTCTTT
NA,TRBJ2-7,NA,TRBV11-2,CASSEGRHLQYF,TGTGCCAGCAGCGAGGGGCGACACCTCCAGTACTTC
NA,TRBJ1-1,NA,TRBV29-1,CSSGRRNTEAFF,TGCAGCTCGGGACGGAGGAACACTGAAGCTTTCTTT
NA,TRBJ2-7,NA,TRBV20-1,CSAHSRYEQYF,TGCAGTGCCCACTCGCGTTACGAGCAGTACTTC
NA,TRBJ2-7,NA,TRBV29-1,CSVEDQGSQEQYF,TGCAGCGTTGAAGATCAGGGGTCCCAGGAGCAGTACTTC
NA,TRBJ1-2,NA,TRBV29-1,CSVEVNQGGGYTF,TGCAGCGTTGAAGTAAATCAGGGAGGTGGCTACACCTTC
NA,TRBJ2-3,NA,TRBV28,CASSTGLGRKDTQYF,TGTGCCAGCAGTACAGGTTTGGGGCGGAAAGATACGCAGTATTTT
NA,TRBJ2-3,TRBD2,TRBV4-2,CASSQDGGGSTDTQYF,TGTGCCAGCAGCCAAGACGGGGGGGGCAGCACAGATACGCAGTATTTT